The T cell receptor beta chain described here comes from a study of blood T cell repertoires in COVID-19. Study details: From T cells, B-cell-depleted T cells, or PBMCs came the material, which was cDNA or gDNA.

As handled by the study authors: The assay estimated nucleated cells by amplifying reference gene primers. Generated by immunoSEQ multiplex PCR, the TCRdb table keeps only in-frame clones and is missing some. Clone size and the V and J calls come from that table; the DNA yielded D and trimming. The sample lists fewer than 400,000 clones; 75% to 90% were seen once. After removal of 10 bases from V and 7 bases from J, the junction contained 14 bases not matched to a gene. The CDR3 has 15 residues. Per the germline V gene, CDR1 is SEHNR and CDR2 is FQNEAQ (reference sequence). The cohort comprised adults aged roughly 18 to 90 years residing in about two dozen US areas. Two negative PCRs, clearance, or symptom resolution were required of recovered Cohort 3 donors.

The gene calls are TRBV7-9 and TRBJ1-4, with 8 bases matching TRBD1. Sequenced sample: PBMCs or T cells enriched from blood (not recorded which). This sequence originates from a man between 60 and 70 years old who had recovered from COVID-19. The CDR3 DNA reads TGTGCCACCTCAGGGGGCGTGGGAATTATTGAAAAACTGTTTTTT. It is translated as CATSGGVGIIEKLFF.